The next 21 T cell receptor beta chains were all read from a single sample in a study of OX40 agonist ivuxolimab in advanced cancers. The assay was immunoSEQ multiplex PCR, and TCRdb's table has in-frame clones only and misses some. There are over 40,000 clones in the sample; 80% occur only once, and 5.1% lies in the top ten. The source material was CD4+ or CD8+ T cells sorted from blood, sampled in a trial of the OX40 agonist ivuxolimab. The receptors stem from an adult with an advanced solid tumor such as melanoma, head and neck, liver or kidney cancer.

The genes are TRBV7-9 and TRBJ2-1, with D uncertain. V was clipped by 6 bases and J by 1 base, with 10 bases between them. The CDR3 is 14 amino acids. Germline loops: CDR1 SEHNR, CDR2 FQNEAQ (reference sequence). The CDR3 region is CASSPMESYNEQFF. CDR3 DNA sequence: TGTGCCAGCAGTCCGATGGAGTCCTACAATGAGCAGTTCTTC.

The V and J genes are TRBV6-6 and TRBJ2-3, with 7 bases lining up with TRBD2. Germline assignment: CDR1 MNHNY and CDR2 SVGAGI (reference sequence). This CDR3 is 14 amino acids long. The J segment lost 4 bases and the V segment lost 11 bases, leaving 12 bases of the junction unmatched. The CDR3 DNA reads TGTGCCTACAAAGAGGAGGGAGGGTCAGATACGCAGTATTTT. This sequence encodes CAYKEEGGSDTQYF.

Turning to this clone: Within the sample, other DNA sequences also encode this same CDR3. The chain employs TRBV5-1 and TRBJ2-2; D uncertain. Germline-derived CDR1 and CDR2 are SGHRS and YFSETQ. V gave up 3 bases and J gave up 0 bases, with 6 bases separating them. There are 14 residues in the CDR3. The CDR3 sequence: CASSSGPNTGELFF. The DNA of the CDR3 is TGCGCCAGCAGCTCTGGACCGAACACCGGGGAGCTGTTTTTT.

The V gene is TRBV4-1, the J gene TRBJ1-1; TRBD1 matches at 9 bases. This CDR3 is 19 amino acids long. Losses at the gene ends were 6 bases for V and 11 bases for J; bases not matched to a gene: 28. The germline V gene encodes CDR1 MGHRA and CDR2 YSYEKL. The CDR3 loop is CASRMIPIIGDRARQRAFF. In DNA form, the CDR3 reads TGCGCCAGCAGGATGATCCCAATAATAGGGGACAGGGCACGCCAGAGGGCTTTCTTT.

The rearrangement uses TRBV5-6 and TRBJ2-1; D is undetermined. The CDR3 loop spans 14 amino acids. Germline CDR1 is SGHDT and CDR2 is YYEEEE. Trimming removed 3 bases from V and 1 base from J, with 8 bases in between. CDR3 coding DNA: TGTGCCAGCAGCTCGGCCAGGTCCTACAATGAGCAGTTCTTC. It specifies CASSSARSYNEQFF.

The V call is TRBV18, the J call TRBJ1-4; TRBD1 matches at 7 bases. The J segment lost 3 bases and the V segment lost 6 bases, leaving 10 bases of the junction unmatched. This CDR3 comprises 16 residues. Looked up from germline, CDR1 is KGHSH and CDR2 is LQKENI. The chain's CDR3 is CASSTRDSGANEKLFF. The CDR3 DNA is TGTGCCAGCTCGACCCGGGACAGCGGAGCTAATGAAAAACTGTTTTTT.

Worth noting for this clone: It is unclear where the CDR3 begins or ends on the DNA, so no DNA is shown, and the CDR3 is as TCRdb lists it. V gene TRBV10-1 combines with J gene TRBJ2-3; the table calls TRBD2, which could not be checked here. The CDR3 contains 14 residues when both ends are counted. Per the germline V gene, CDR1 is WNHNN and CDR2 is SYGVQD (reference sequence). The CDR3 loop is CASSQLAAQIRSIF.

This chain links TRBV11-2 with TRBJ2-7; 11 positions agree with TRBD1. The CDR3 spans 19 residues. V trimming: 5 bases; J trimming: 4 bases; junction bases outside the gene matches: 19. The V gene's germline CDR1 is SGHAT and CDR2 FQNNGV. The CDR3 is CASSPQPGTGGGVFYEQYF. CDR3 in DNA: TGTGCCAGCAGCCCCCAGCCCGGGACAGGGGGGGGTGTTTTTTACGAGCAGTACTTC.

This chain joins TRBV5-5 and TRBJ1-5; D uncertain. Trimming took 2 bases from V and 3 from J, leaving 6 bases between them. Germline values: CDR1 SGHKS, CDR2 YYEKEE (reference sequence). The CDR3 is made up of 13 amino acids. CDR3 residues: CASSLVYNQPQHF. Written as DNA, the CDR3 is TGTGCCAGCAGCTTAGTCTACAATCAGCCCCAGCATTTT.

J is TRBJ1-4 and V is TRBV2; no definite D call. Trimming stripped 7 bases from V and 3 bases from J, with 12 bases between. CDR3 length: 14 amino acids. The germline gives CDR1 SNHLY, CDR2 FYNNEI. The CDR3, as DNA: TGTGCCAGCAATCAAGGGAGTTCTAATGAAAAACTGTTTTTT. Translation gives CASNQGSSNEKLFF.

This chain uses TRBV6-5 with TRBJ1-2; 7 bases are a match to TRBD1. Germline V lookup: CDR1 MNHEY, CDR2 SVGAGI. There are 12 residues in the CDR3. J was trimmed by 6 bases and V by 11 bases; bases with no gene match: 9. CDR3 in amino acids: CASTGRADGYTF. As DNA, the CDR3 is TGTGCCTCGACAGGGCGGGCAGATGGCTACACCTTC.

The chain carries TRBV6-6 and TRBJ1-3; a possible D gene is TRBD1 (6 bases). The germline gives CDR1 MNHNY, CDR2 SVGAGI (reference sequence). CDR3 length: 12 residues. The ends were cut back, 6 bases at V and 7 bases at J, with 10 bases in the middle. In nucleotides, the CDR3 is TGTGCCAGCAGGGGAGGACAGAACACCATATATTTT. It yields the protein CASRGGQNTIYF.

The chain links TRBV4-1 to TRBJ1-2; a possible D gene is TRBD1 (6 bases). Trimming stripped 1 base from V and 5 bases from J, with 20 bases between. The CDR3 is 17 amino acids. Germline CDR1 and CDR2: MGHRA and YSYEKL. The CDR3 bases are TGCGCCAGCAGCCAAGGATTCCAGGGGCAAAGTGGATATGGCTACACCTTC. It translates to CASSQGFQGQSGYGYTF.

In regard to this clone: Other nucleotide sequences in the sample specify the same CDR3. The chain has TRBV5-1 and TRBJ2-5; 7 bases map to TRBD1. The CDR3 runs to 15 residues. Germline CDR1 SGHRS, CDR2 YFSETQ. Trimming at V came to 0 bases and at J to 5 bases, leaving 7 bases not matched to a gene. The CDR3 bases are TGCGCCAGCAGCTTGGCCGGGACAGAACAGGAGACCCAGTACTTC. It yields the protein CASSLAGTEQETQYF.

The DNA for the CDR3 is TGCGCCAGCAGCTTGTCTCATGGCACAGATACGCAGTATTTT. Its protein product is CASSLSHGTDTQYF. J is TRBJ2-3 and V is TRBV5-1; D gene unclear. This CDR3 spans 14 amino acids. Germline lookup yields CDR1 SGHRS and CDR2 YFSETQ. V dropped 1 base and J dropped 1 base, with 7 bases sitting between them. Together with reference TRBV5-1 and TRBJ2-3, the CDR3 gives the full variable domain: KAGVTQTPRYLIKTRGQQVTLSCSPISGHRSVSWYQQTPGQGLQFLFEYFSETQRNKGNFPGRFSGRQFSNSRSEMNVSTLELGDSALYLCASSLSHGTDTQYFGPGTRLTVL.

In this sample, this clone turned up once. J is TRBJ1-5 and V is TRBV19; no clear D gene. Germline CDR1 and CDR2: LNHDA and SQIVND (reference sequence). V shed 6 bases and J shed 0 bases, with 12 bases lying between them. This CDR3 spans 15 amino acids. The CDR3 region has the DNA TGTGCCAGTAGCTGGTCAAAGTATAGCAATCAGCCCCAGCATTTT. It translates to CASSWSKYSNQPQHF.

By its share, this clone is medium-sized (0.01 to 0.1%). The genes are TRBV19 and TRBJ1-5; the D is unclear. The CDR3 is 13 amino acids. V was cut by 10 bases and J by 5 bases, with 15 bases left in between. The germline CDR1 and CDR2 sequences are LNHDA and SQIVND (reference sequence). For the CDR3, the DNA is TGTGCCACCGCTAAAGGTCGGGATCAGCCCCAGCATTTT. Translating it yields CATAKGRDQPQHF.

The chain combines TRBV5-4 with TRBJ2-6; TRBD1 matches 8 bases. In germline, CDR1 is SGHNT, CDR2 YYREEE (reference sequence). The V gene end was trimmed by 4 bases and the J gene end by 4 bases; junction bases not matched to a gene: 7. The CDR3 loop spans 16 amino acids. The CDR3 nucleotides read TGTGCCAGCAGCATAGGACAGGGTCGCGGGGCCAACGTCCTGACTTTC. Protein product: CASSIGQGRGANVLTF.

This chain connects TRBV5-1 to TRBJ2-1; D is perhaps TRBD1 or TRBD2 (5 bases each). CDR1 is SGHRS and CDR2 is YFSETQ in the germline V gene. This CDR3 has 13 residues. V gave up 3 bases and J gave up 6 bases, with 10 bases separating them. The CDR3 DNA is TGCGCCAGCAGCTATGGGGGTATCAATGAGCAGTTCTTC. Protein: CASSYGGINEQFF.

This chain uses TRBV9 with TRBJ2-3; the D gene could be TRBD1 or TRBD2 (6 bases each). Between the trimmed V and J ends, which lost 0 bases and 5 bases, there was a span of 16 bases. From germline, CDR1 is SGDLS and CDR2 YYNGEE. The CDR3 totals 16 residues. The CDR3 bases are TGTGCCAGCAGCGTAGGGGGGGCAGGGCCTGAAGATACGCAGTATTTT. Amino acids: CASSVGGAGPEDTQYF.

The V gene is TRBV6-5, the J gene TRBJ2-7, with TRBD2 identical over 9 bases. The CDR3 is 11 residues long. J was trimmed by 11 bases and V by 5 bases; bases with no gene match: 4. The germline V gene encodes CDR1 MNHEY and CDR2 SVGAGI. CDR3 in amino acids: CASSDRTSEYF. The CDR3, as DNA: TGTGCCAGCAGTGATCGGACTAGCGAGTACTTC.